This T cell receptor (beta chain) was recovered during a study of blood T cell repertoires in COVID-19. About the study: Spain, Italy and the United States supplied samples that represented acute and convalescent COVID-19. T cells, B-cell-depleted T cells, or PBMCs provided the cDNA or gDNA that served as material.

Everyone who took part was roughly 18 to 89 years old, and they came from some 23 US areas. Cohort 3 donors were reported recovered after two negative PCRs, clearance, or symptom resolution. Germline V gene sequence: CDR1 MDHEN, CDR2 SYDVKM. Trimming cost V 7 bases and J 8 bases; bases outside gene matches: 9. This CDR3 is 13 amino acids long. This table comes from immunoSEQ multiplex PCR, and its TCRdb copy is limited to in-frame clones, with some not included. The sample records a few hundred thousand clones, less than 90% being singletons. V gene TRBV28 combines with J gene TRBJ2-5, with 8 bases that match TRBD2. This receptor was identified in a woman aged 30 to 39 who had recovered from COVID-19. The source material was PBMCs or T cells enriched from blood (not recorded which). The CDR3 loop is CASNPGRVLTQYF. The DNA of the CDR3 is TGTGCCAGCAATCCCGGGAGGGTGCTAACCCAGTACTTC. The full variable domain, its missing parts supplied by reference TRBV28 and TRBJ2-5, is DVKVTQSSRYLVKRTGEKVFLECVQDMDHENMFWYRQDPGLGLRLIYFSYDVKMKEKGDIPEGYSVSREKKERFSLILESASTNQTSMYLCASNPGRVLTQYFGPGTRLLVL.